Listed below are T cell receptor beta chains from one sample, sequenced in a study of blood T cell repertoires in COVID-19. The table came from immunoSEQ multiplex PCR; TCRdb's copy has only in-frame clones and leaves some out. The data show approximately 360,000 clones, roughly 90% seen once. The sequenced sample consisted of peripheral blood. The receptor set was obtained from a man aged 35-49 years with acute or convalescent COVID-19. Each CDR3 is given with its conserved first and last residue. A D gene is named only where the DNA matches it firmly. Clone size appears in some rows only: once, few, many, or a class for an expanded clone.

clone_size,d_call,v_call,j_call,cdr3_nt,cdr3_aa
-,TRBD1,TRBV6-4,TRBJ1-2,TGTGCCAGCAGCCTGACACAGGGGGTTAGCAGCTACACCTTC,CASSLTQGVSSYTF
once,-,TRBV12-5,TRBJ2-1,TGTGCTAGTGGCCGAGCGGATTATGAGCAGTTCTTC,CASGRADYEQFF
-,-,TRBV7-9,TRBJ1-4,TGTGCCAGCAGCTCTTCGGAGGGACCTTATGAAAAACTGTTTTTT,CASSSSEGPYEKLFF
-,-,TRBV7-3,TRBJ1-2,TGTGCCAGCAGCCTAGAACAGGGAATGGGTGGCTACACCTTC,CASSLEQGMGGYTF
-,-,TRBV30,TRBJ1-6,TGTGCCTGGAGTGTGGGGGAGGGCTCACCCCTCCACTTT,CAWSVGEGSPLHF
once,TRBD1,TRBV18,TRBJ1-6,TGTGCCAGCTCACCCCTTGGACAGGGGTATAATTCACCCCTCCACTTT,CASSPLGQGYNSPLHF
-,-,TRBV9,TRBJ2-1,TGTGCCAGCAGCGTAACCAGGGGAAGTGATGAGCAGTTCTTC,CASSVTRGSDEQFF
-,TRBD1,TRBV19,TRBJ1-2,TGTGCCGGACGACAGGGGGCATCTGGCTACACCTTC,CAGRQGASGYTF
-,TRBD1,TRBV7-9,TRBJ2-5,TGTGCCAGCAGCCCGGGACAGGGTCTTGAGACCCAGTACTTC,CASSPGQGLETQYF
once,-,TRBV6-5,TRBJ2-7,TGTGCCAGCAGTTACCGGACCGGAGGGCAGTACTTC,CASSYRTGGQYF
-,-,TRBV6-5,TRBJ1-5,TGTGCCTCCTCGCCGGCGGCGGCGGGTCAGCCCCAGCATTTT,CASSPAAAGQPQHF
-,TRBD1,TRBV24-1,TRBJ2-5,TGTGCCACCAGTGATTTGCAGGGGACAGGGATTCAAGAGACCCAGTACTTC,CATSDLQGTGIQETQYF
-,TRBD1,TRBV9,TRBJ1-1,TGTGCCAGCAGCGTAGGGCAGGGGGCTGACTCTGAAGCTTTCTTT,CASSVGQGADSEAFF
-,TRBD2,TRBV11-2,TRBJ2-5,TGTGCCAGCAGCCCCAGCCTAGCGGACCAAGAGACCCAGTACTTC,CASSPSLADQETQYF
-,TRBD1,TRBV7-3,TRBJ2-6,TGTGCCAGCAGCTTTAGACAGGGGAACTCTGGGGCCAACGTCCTGACTTTC,CASSFRQGNSGANVLTF
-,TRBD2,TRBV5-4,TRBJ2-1,TGTGCCAGCAGCTTGGGACTAGCGGGGAACAATGAGCAGTTCTTC,CASSLGLAGNNEQFF
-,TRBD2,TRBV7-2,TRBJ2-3,TGTGCCAGCAGCTTCTTAGCTAGCGGGGAAGCAGATACGCAGTATTTT,CASSFLASGEADTQYF
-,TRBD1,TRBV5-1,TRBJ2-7,TGCGCCAGCAGCGGAGCAGGACAGGGTCTGAGCGAGCAGTACTTC,CASSGAGQGLSEQYF
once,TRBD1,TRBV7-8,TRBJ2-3,TGTGCCACTCGATTGGAACGGGACAGACGCACAGATACGCAGTATTTT,CATRLERDRRTDTQYF
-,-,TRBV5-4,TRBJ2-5,TGTGCCATCGATCCACCAGGGGGGGAGACCCAGTACTTC,CAIDPPGGETQYF
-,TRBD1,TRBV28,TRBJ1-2,TGTGCCAGCAGTTTATATGTGACAGGGGTCTATGGCTACACCTTC,CASSLYVTGVYGYTF
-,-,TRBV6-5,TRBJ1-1,TGTGCCAGCAGCCCAATCCAGGGGTTTGACACTGAAGCTTTCTTT,CASSPIQGFDTEAFF